Given below is one TCR beta chain in context. Antigen specificity is unknown. This sample is part of a study of shared clonotypes between healthy human individuals. Study as a whole: The donor pool was made up of two women and a few men aged 18 to 49.

General observations from the study: Generally, estimated richness proved larger in naive subsets than it did in memory subsets.

All the donors were Caucasian adults who lived in Nashville, Tennessee. Clones were sequenced by immunoSEQ multiplex PCR, and TCRdb holds only the in-frame ones, with some missing. The data show over a million clones, around 97% seen once. The source material was naive CD4+ T cells sorted from blood. Subset given: CD45RA+ positively selected. The TCR originated in a man aged 25-40 years in good health.

The CDR3 DNA follows: TGTGCCAGCAGCGTACCCTGGTTGGTGGGCCCCAGGGGAACGAGCGAGCAGTACTTC. Translating it yields CASSVPWLVGPRGTSEQYF. The rearrangement joins TRBV9 to TRBJ2-7, with D tentatively TRBD1 (6 bases). V was trimmed by 1 base and J by 6 bases, leaving 29 bases between them. CDR3 length: 19 residues. Germline V gene data show CDR1 as SGDLS and CDR2 as YYNGEE.